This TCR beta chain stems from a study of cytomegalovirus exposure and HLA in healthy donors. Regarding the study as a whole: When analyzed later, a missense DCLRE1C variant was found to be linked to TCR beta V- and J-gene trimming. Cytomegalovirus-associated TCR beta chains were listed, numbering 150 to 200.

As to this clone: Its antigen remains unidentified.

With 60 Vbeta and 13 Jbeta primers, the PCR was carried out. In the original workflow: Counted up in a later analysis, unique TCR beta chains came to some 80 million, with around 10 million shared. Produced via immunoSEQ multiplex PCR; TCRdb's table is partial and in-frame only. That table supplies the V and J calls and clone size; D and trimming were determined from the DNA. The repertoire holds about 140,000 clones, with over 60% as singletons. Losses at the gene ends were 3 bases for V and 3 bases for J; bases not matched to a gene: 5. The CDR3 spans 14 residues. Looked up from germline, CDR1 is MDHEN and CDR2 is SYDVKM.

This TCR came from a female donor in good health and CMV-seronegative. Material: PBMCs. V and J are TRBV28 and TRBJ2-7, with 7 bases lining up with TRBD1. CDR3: CASSLDRNYYEQYF. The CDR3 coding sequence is TGTGCCAGCAGTTTGGACAGGAACTACTACGAGCAGTACTTC.